This TCR beta chain was captured by sequencing in a study of CD8 T cells in ankylosing spondylitis. Study-level findings and limits: Within peripheral blood, clones linked to disease were CD8+ and relatively rare. For ankylosing spondylitis blood, a TCR beta motif of under 10 highly homologous variants appeared characteristic.

It was by quantitative 5'-RACE with molecular barcodes that TCR beta libraries were made. One entry per CDR3 protein results from TCRdb running MiXCR on the 5' RACE reads. In the table there are almost 250,000 distinct CDR3 sequences, more than 25% of which are singletons. Of note for this clonotype: Its target is not known.

Germline CDR1 and CDR2: LGHNA and YNFKEQ. V lost 1 base to trimming and J lost 4 bases, with 13 bases between them. The CDR3 spans 15 residues. The sequenced material came from blood, either unsorted or a sorted T cell fraction (not recorded which). The chain has TRBV4-2 and TRBJ1-1, with D possibly matching TRBD1 (5 bases). The receptor was derived from a male donor with ankylosing spondylitis or in good health (not recorded which). CDR3 protein: CASSQGTARGTEAFF. In nucleotides, the CDR3 is TGTGCCAGCAGCCAAGGGACCGCGAGGGGCACTGAAGCTTTCTTT.